This TCR beta chain originates from a study of T cells after yellow fever vaccination. Whole-study results and caveats: Most primary-vaccination clones recurred post-booster (roughly 96% CD4, roughly 87% CD8). Weaker, the secondary response had a peak occurring faster, on day 5 versus 15.

From germline, CDR1 is SQVTM and CDR2 ANQGSEA. This CDR3 region has 12 residues. V lost 3 bases and J 2 bases, leaving 8 bases between the germline ends. This clonotype was counted many times. What it binds is not known. TCRdb analysed the 5' RACE reads with MiXCR anew, one entry per CDR3 protein. The sample lists about 130,000 distinct CDR3 sequences; 7.5% to 10% were seen once. The clonotype originates from a man aged 18 to 35 who received the YFV17D yellow fever vaccine. V gene TRBV29-1 combines with J gene TRBJ2-7; D unresolved. The sequences come from CD8+ T cells sorted from PBMCs, collected on the day of the yellow fever booster vaccination. The CDR3 DNA reads TGCAGCGTTGAGGTTGGAACCTACGAGCAGTACTTC. Amino acid sequence: CSVEVGTYEQYF.